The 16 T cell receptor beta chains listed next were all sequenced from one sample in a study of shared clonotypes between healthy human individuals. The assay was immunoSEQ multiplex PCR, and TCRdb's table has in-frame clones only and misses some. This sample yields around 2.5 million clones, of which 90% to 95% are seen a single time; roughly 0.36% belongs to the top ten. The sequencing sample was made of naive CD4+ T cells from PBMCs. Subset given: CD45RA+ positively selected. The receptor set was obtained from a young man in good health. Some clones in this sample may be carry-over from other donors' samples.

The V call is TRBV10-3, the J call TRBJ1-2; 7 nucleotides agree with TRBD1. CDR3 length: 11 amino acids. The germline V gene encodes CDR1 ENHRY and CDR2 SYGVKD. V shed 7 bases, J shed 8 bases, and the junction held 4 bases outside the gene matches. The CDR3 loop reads CAINSGGGYTF. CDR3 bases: TGTGCCATCAACTCAGGGGGAGGCTACACCTTC.

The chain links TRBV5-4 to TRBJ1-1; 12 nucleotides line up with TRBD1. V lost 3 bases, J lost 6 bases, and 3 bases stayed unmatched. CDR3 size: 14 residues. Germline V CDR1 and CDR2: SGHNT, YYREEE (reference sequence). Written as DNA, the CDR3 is TGTGCCAGCAGCTGGGGACAGGGGGCATCTGAAGCTTTCTTT. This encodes CASSWGQGASEAFF.

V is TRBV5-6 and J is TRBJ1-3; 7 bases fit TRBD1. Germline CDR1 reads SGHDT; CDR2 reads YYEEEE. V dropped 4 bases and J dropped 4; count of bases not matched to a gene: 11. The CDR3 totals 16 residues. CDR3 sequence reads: CASSGKQGHRGNTIYF. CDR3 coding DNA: TGTGCCAGCAGCGGCAAACAGGGGCATCGAGGAAACACCATATATTTT.

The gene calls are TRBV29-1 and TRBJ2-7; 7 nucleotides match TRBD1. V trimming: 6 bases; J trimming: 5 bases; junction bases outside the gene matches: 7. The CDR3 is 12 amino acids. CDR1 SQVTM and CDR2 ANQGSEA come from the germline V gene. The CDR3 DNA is TGCAGCGTCGACGACAGGGTGAACGAGCAGTACTTC. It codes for CSVDDRVNEQYF.

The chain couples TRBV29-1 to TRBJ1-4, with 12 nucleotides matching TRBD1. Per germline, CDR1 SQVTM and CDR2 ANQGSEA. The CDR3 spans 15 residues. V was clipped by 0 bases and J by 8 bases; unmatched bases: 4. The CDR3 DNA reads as TGCAGCGTTGAAGAGTATGGGACAGGGGGCGAAAAACTGTTTTTT. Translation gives CSVEEYGTGGEKLFF.

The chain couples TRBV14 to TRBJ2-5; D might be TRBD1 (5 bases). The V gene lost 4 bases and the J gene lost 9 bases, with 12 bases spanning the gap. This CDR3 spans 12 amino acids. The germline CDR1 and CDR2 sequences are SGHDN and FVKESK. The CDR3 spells CASSPQQGAQYF. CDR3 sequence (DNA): TGTGCCAGCAGCCCCCAGCAAGGGGCCCAGTACTTC. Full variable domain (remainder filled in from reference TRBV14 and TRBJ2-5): EAGVTQFPSHSVIEKGQTVTLRCDPISGHDNLYWYRRVMGKEIKFLLHFVKESKQDESGMPNNRFLAERTGGTYSTLKVQPAELEDSGVYFCASSPQQGAQYFGPGTRLLVL.

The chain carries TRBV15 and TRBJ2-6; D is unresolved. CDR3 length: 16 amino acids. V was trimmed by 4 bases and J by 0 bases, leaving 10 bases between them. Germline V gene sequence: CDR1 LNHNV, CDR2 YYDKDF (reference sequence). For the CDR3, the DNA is TGTGCCACCAGCAAAATGGAGTCCTCTGGGGCCAACGTCCTGACTTTC. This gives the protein CATSKMESSGANVLTF.

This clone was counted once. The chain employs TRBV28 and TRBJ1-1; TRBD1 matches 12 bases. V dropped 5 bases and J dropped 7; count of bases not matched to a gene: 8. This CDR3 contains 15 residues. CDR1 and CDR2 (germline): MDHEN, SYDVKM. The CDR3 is CASSTWDRGQGEAFF. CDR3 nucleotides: TGTGCCAGCAGTACCTGGGACAGGGGGCAAGGTGAAGCTTTCTTT.

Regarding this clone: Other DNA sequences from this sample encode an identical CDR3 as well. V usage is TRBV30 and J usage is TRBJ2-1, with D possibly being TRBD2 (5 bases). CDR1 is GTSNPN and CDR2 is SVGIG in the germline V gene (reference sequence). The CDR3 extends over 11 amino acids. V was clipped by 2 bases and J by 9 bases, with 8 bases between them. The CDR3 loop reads CAWSPSGEQFF. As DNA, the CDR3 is TGTGCCTGGAGTCCCAGCGGTGAGCAGTTCTTC.

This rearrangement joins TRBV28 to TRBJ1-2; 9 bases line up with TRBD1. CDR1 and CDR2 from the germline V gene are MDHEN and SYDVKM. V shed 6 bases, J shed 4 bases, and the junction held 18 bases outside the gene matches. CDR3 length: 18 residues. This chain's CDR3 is CASRSAGTGPRTGYGYTF. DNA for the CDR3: TGTGCCAGCAGGAGTGCCGGGACAGGGCCACGAACCGGCTATGGCTACACCTTC.

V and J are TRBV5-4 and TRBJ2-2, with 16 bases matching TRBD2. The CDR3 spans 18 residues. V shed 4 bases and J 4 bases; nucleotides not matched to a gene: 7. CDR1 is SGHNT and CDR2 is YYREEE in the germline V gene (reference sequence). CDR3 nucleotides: TGTGCCAGCAGCGCCCCGGGACTAGCGGGAGGGCCCACCGGGGAGCTGTTTTTT. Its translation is CASSAPGLAGGPTGELFF.

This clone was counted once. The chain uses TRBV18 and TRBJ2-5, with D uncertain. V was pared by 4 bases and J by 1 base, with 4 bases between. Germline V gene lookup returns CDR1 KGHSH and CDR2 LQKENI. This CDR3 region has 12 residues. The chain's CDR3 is CASSLLQETQYF. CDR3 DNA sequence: TGTGCCAGCTCACTCCTCCAAGAGACCCAGTACTTC.

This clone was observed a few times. The CDR3 here is CASSTNRDRGHEQYF. The DNA for the CDR3 is TGTGCCAGCAGTACAAACCGGGACAGGGGCCACGAGCAGTACTTC. The chain joins TRBV6-6 to TRBJ2-7; 10 bases align to TRBD1. This CDR3 is built from 15 residues. CDR1 is MNHNY, CDR2 SVGAGI, per germline (reference sequence). The J segment lost 5 bases and the V segment lost 5 bases, leaving 9 bases of the junction unmatched.

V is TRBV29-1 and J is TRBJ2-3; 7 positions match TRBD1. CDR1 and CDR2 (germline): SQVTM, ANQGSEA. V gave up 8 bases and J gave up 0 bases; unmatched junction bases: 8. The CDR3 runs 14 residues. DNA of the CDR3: TGCAGCACCGGGACAGTTGCTAGCACAGATACGCAGTATTTT. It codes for CSTGTVASTDTQYF.

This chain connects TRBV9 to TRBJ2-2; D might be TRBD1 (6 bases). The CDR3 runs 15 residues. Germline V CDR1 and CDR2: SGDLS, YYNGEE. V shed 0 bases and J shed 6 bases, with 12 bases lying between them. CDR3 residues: CASSVVGGQSGELFF. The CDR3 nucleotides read TGTGCCAGCAGCGTAGTCGGCGGACAGTCCGGGGAGCTGTTTTTT. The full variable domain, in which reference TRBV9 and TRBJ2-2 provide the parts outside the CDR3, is DSGVTQTPKHLITATGQRVTLRCSPRSGDLSVYWYQQSLDQGLQFLIQYYNGEERAKGNILERFSAQQFPDLHSELNLSSLELGDSALYFCASSVVGGQSGELFFGEGSRLTVL.

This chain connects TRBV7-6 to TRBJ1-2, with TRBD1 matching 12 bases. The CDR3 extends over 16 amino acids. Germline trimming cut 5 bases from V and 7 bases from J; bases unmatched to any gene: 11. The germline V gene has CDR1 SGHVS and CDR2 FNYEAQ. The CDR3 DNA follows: TGTGCCAGCAGCCAACAGCGGGACAGGGGGCAGAGTGGCTACACCTTC. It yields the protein CASSQQRDRGQSGYTF.